Sequencing of this T cell receptor (beta chain) was carried out in a study of cytomegalovirus exposure and HLA in healthy donors. Study results and caveats: A later look showed TCR association rates differing by HLA locus, highest for DRB1 and lowest for HLA-C. In vitro assays verified that three CMV-associated chains recognized CMV antigens specifically.

With regard to this clone: Antigen unknown.

PCR involved 60 Vbeta and 13 Jbeta primers. As handled by the study authors: Per a later analysis, the number of unique TCR beta chains was around 79 million, of which around 9.9 million were shared. Sequencing was performed with immunoSEQ multiplex PCR; in TCRdb, only in-frame clones are kept and a portion is missing. That table supplies the V and J calls and clone size; D and trimming were determined from the DNA. The sample lists about 200,000 clones; approximately 90% were seen once. Germline values: CDR1 SGHNT, CDR2 YYREEE (reference sequence). This CDR3 spans 14 amino acids. Trimming took off 5 bases at V and 2 bases at J, with 12 bases between the two ends.

The chain links TRBV5-4 to TRBJ2-3; D remains unclear. This receptor was taken from a boy aged 2 to 9 in good health and CMV-seronegative. The material sequenced was PBMCs. This chain's CDR3 is CASRSSGLTDTQYF. Here the CDR3 DNA reads TGTGCCAGCAGGTCTTCAGGCCTCACAGATACGCAGTATTTT. Variable domain in full (rest from reference TRBV5-4 and TRBJ2-3): ETGVTQSPTHLIKTRGQQVTLRCSSQSGHNTVSWYQQALGQGPQFIFQYYREEENGRGNFPPRFSGLQFPNYSSELNVNALELDDSALYLCASRSSGLTDTQYFGPGTRLTVL.